The clone carrying this TCR beta chain was seen only once. Its matching antigen is unknown. The junction and the germline gene differ at one end; a read error may be behind it. Looked up from germline, CDR1 is LNHDA and CDR2 is SQIVND (reference sequence). This CDR3 region has 20 residues. These data come from a study of identifying expanded T cells in peripheral blood. Clones were read by immunoSEQ multiplex PCR, and TCRdb kept only the in-frame ones, dropping some. The table records around 120,000 clones, 75% to 90% of them present only once. Collection occurred without any documented infections or immune events in donors. Study-level points and caveats: Variance in clone template counts between two-week samples significantly increased with total template count across all healthy donors. Differentially abundant clones: around 1.2 between replicates, about 16 at approximately two weeks, approximately 19 at four.

This TCR was sampled from a person between 18 and 70 years old in good health. Sequences were obtained from blood. This chain connects TRBV19 to TRBJ2-7; 8 nucleotides align to TRBD1. CDR3 nucleotides: TGTGCCAGTAGTCTAGAAAGCGGACAGGGCTCTATCCGTTCGTCCTACGAGCAGTACTTC. Amino acid sequence: CASSLESGQGSIRSSYEQYF.